The T cell receptor (beta chain) under discussion was sequenced for a study of technical replicates of blood from several donors. The data were produced by immunoSEQ multiplex PCR, yet TCRdb's version contains in-frame clones alone and is incomplete. The table shows 75,000 to 90,000 clones, with approximately 95% occurring only once. The CDR3 is 16 residues long. Germline CDR1 reads SEHNR; CDR2 reads FQNEAQ (reference sequence). The V gene end was trimmed by 10 bases and the J gene end by 5 bases; junction bases not matched to a gene: 19. The receptor was isolated from a human donor in good health. V usage is TRBV7-9 and J usage is TRBJ1-1; 7 bases are shared with TRBD1. Material: T cells isolated from PBMCs. As DNA, the CDR3 is TGTGCCACGCACACGACAGGGAACGGAAGAAGGACTGAAGCTTTCTTT. Encoded protein: CATHTTGNGRRTEAFF.